These 32 T cell receptor beta chains share one sample of origin, sequenced in a study of blood T cell repertoires in COVID-19. The method was immunoSEQ multiplex PCR; TCRdb's version includes in-frame clones alone and lacks a portion of them. Of 300,000 to 500,000 clones listed, roughly 88% are singletons. The sample consisted of PBMCs or T cells enriched from blood (not recorded which). These receptors were collected from a woman aged 40 to 55 with acute COVID-19.

In this sample, this clone turned up once. The chain has TRBV12-2 and TRBJ1-6. TRBV12-2 has pseudogene status. This CDR3 contains 14 residues. DNA of the CDR3: TGTGCAAGTCGCTTAGCCAAGAAAGGACTACCCCTCCACTTT. Protein product: CASRLAKKGLPLHF.

The V gene is TRBV18, the J gene TRBJ2-2; D is perhaps TRBD1 (5 bases). The CDR3 spans 16 residues. CDR1 is KGHSH, CDR2 LQKENI, per germline. V gave up 0 bases and J gave up 2 bases, with 10 bases separating them. CDR3 DNA sequence: TGTGCCAGCTCACCACCTGGCAGGGAAAACACCGGGGAGCTGTTTTTT. This gives the protein CASSPPGRENTGELFF. Combining the CDR3 with reference TRBV18 and TRBJ2-2 gives the whole variable domain NAGVMQNPRHLVRRRGQEARLRCSPMKGHSHVYWYRQLPEEGLKFMVYLQKENIIDESGMPKERFSAEFPKEGPSILRIQQVVRGDSAAYFCASSPPGRENTGELFFGEGSRLTVL.

The chain recombines TRBV10-3 with TRBJ1-2, with 8 bases matching TRBD1. The germline V gene has CDR1 ENHRY and CDR2 SYGVKD. The V segment lost 6 bases and the J segment 2 bases; nucleotides outside the gene matches: 5. The CDR3 contains 14 residues. CDR3 sequence reads: CAISGQGGNYGYTF. CDR3 coding DNA: TGTGCCATCAGCGGACAGGGAGGCAACTATGGCTACACCTTC.

This chain uses TRBV6-1 with TRBJ2-5; 13 bases are a match to TRBD2. CDR1 and CDR2 (germline): MNHNS, SASEGT. The CDR3 runs 16 residues. The junction had 7 bases not matched to a gene; V was cut back by 4 bases and J by 5 bases. The CDR3 DNA reads TGTGCCAGCAGTGTACTAGCGGGGGGGCACGGGGAGACCCAGTACTTC. Residues: CASSVLAGGHGETQYF.

This clone showed up just once. This chain joins TRBV6-5 and TRBJ2-3; 8 bases line up with TRBD1. The V gene's germline CDR1 is MNHEY and CDR2 SVGAGI. V lost 5 bases and J lost 1; bases outside the gene matches: 5. CDR3 size: 15 residues. The CDR3 is CASSRDRSGTDTQYF. CDR3 DNA: TGTGCCAGCAGTCGGGACAGGAGTGGCACAGATACGCAGTATTTT.

V usage is TRBV5-1 and J usage is TRBJ1-3; 7 positions agree with TRBD1. Germline loops: CDR1 SGHRS, CDR2 YFSETQ. This CDR3 region has 15 residues. V was pared by 5 bases and J by 1 base, with 6 bases of the junction left unmatched. CDR3 nucleotides: TGCGCCAGCAGTGTGGAGGGGGCATCTGGAAACACCATATATTTT. As protein: CASSVEGASGNTIYF. Full variable domain (rest looked up from reference TRBV5-1 and TRBJ1-3): KAGVTQTPRYLIKTRGQQVTLSCSPISGHRSVSWYQQTPGQGLQFLFEYFSETQRNKGNFPGRFSGRQFSNSRSEMNVSTLELGDSALYLCASSVEGASGNTIYFGEGSWLTVV.

The chain uses TRBV3-1 (or the pseudogene TRBV3-2) and TRBJ1-2; a weak D match, TRBD1 (5 bases). The V end lost 1 base, the J end lost 2 bases, and 14 bases lay between the germline ends. The CDR3 consists of 16 residues. Per germline, CDR1 LGHDT and CDR2 YNNKEL (reference sequence). CDR3 nucleotides: TGTGCCAGCAGCCAAGTGGGATTGGGGCCCAACTATGGCTACACCTTC. Protein product: CASSQVGLGPNYGYTF.

V is TRBV7-9 and J is TRBJ1-2; D may be TRBD1 (5 bases). Deletions cut 5 bases from V and 8 bases from J, with 12 bases between. Germline lookup yields CDR1 SEHNR and CDR2 FQNEAQ (reference sequence). The CDR3 has 12 amino acids. This CDR3 reads CASSIPGYGYTF. In nucleotides, the CDR3 is TGTGCCAGCAGCATACCAGGGTACGGCTACACCTTC.

The rearrangement uses TRBV5-1 and TRBJ1-2, with 9 bases identical to TRBD1. This CDR3 comprises 14 residues. Unmatched junction bases numbered 8, after V lost 4 bases and J lost 7 bases. In germline, CDR1 is SGHRS, CDR2 YFSETQ. The CDR3 reads CASSPSGTGSGYTF. In nucleotides, the CDR3 is TGCGCCAGCAGCCCATCCGGGACAGGGTCTGGCTACACCTTC.

The chain has TRBV7-9 and TRBJ1-1; no reliable D call. Between the trimmed V and J ends, which lost 5 bases and 0 bases, there was a span of 16 bases. CDR1 and CDR2 (germline): SEHNR, FQNEAQ (reference sequence). There are 16 residues in the CDR3. The CDR3 here is CASSGSRRVMNTEAFF. The CDR3 region has the DNA TGTGCCAGCAGCGGATCGAGGCGGGTCATGAACACTGAAGCTTTCTTT.

This chain uses TRBV3-1 (or the pseudogene TRBV3-2) with TRBJ1-5; D may be TRBD1 (5 bases). There are 15 residues in the CDR3. In germline, CDR1 is LGHDT, CDR2 YNNKEL (reference sequence). V was trimmed by 3 bases and J by 2 bases, leaving 11 bases between them. As DNA, the CDR3 is TGTGCCAGCAGCCATAGTCAAGGGGGCAATCAGCCCCAGCATTTT. This gives the protein CASSHSQGGNQPQHF.

This rearrangement joins TRBV13 to TRBJ2-5, with 10 bases lining up with TRBD1. CDR1 and CDR2 (germline): PRHDT, FYEKMQ (reference sequence). The V gene end was trimmed by 0 bases and the J gene end by 5 bases; junction bases not matched to a gene: 12. The CDR3 totals 18 residues. In nucleotides, the CDR3 is TGTGCCAGCAGCTTAGGCGCCGGGACAGGGGCCCCCAGGGAGACCCAGTACTTC. It encodes CASSLGAGTGAPRETQYF.

This chain joins TRBV5-1 and TRBJ2-7; 10 bases map to TRBD1. Germline lookup yields CDR1 SGHRS and CDR2 YFSETQ. V lost 0 bases, J lost 4 bases, and 7 bases stayed unmatched. The CDR3 sequence is 16 residues long. The CDR3 protein is CASSLGYLGQGYEQYF. CDR3 nucleotides: TGCGCCAGCAGCTTGGGTTATCTGGGACAGGGGTACGAGCAGTACTTC. The full variable domain, completed using reference TRBV5-1 and TRBJ2-7, is KAGVTQTPRYLIKTRGQQVTLSCSPISGHRSVSWYQQTPGQGLQFLFEYFSETQRNKGNFPGRFSGRQFSNSRSEMNVSTLELGDSALYLCASSLGYLGQGYEQYFGPGTRLTVT.

The chain couples TRBV5-1 to TRBJ1-2, with D unclear. Trimming removed 5 bases at V and 0 bases at J, with 14 bases between. Germline V gene lookup returns CDR1 SGHRS and CDR2 YFSETQ. The CDR3 is made up of 15 amino acids. CDR3 amino acids: CASSSGLLANYGYTF. The CDR3 coding sequence is TGCGCCAGCAGTTCCGGACTCCTGGCTAACTATGGCTACACCTTC.

This chain uses TRBV27 with TRBJ2-7, with TRBD1 matching over 10 bases. The CDR3 loop spans 15 amino acids. Germline values: CDR1 MNHEY, CDR2 SMNVEV (reference sequence). J gave up 2 bases and V 7 bases, and 8 bases lay outside the gene matches. The CDR3 bases are TGTGCCAGCAAACCCATCGGACAGGGGGCCTACGAGCAGTACTTC. The encoded protein is CASKPIGQGAYEQYF.

The chain employs TRBV7-2 and TRBJ2-3; TRBD2 is a possible D gene (6 bases). CDR3 size: 15 residues. Germline CDR1 SGHTA, CDR2 FQGNSA. V lost 1 base and J lost 4, with 12 bases in between. The CDR3 region has the DNA TGTGCCAGCAGCTTAGACCTGGGGGGAGCAGATACGCAGTATTTT. Its protein product is CASSLDLGGADTQYF.

V and J are TRBV4-1 and TRBJ1-4, with no clear D. Trimming stripped 2 bases from V and 4 bases from J, with 8 bases between. Germline CDR1 is MGHRA and CDR2 is YSYEKL. This CDR3 comprises 14 residues. CDR3 in DNA: TGCGCCAGCAGCCAAATCCGACTTAATGAAAAACTGTTTTTT. Its translation is CASSQIRLNEKLFF.

The V call is TRBV7-6, the J call TRBJ1-5, with D tentatively TRBD1 (6 bases). The CDR3 is made up of 13 amino acids. Trimming shortened V by 1 base and J by 13 bases, and 14 bases separated the two germline ends. Germline V lookup: CDR1 SGHVS, CDR2 FNYEAQ. CDR3 loop: CASSLVLVTGQHF. The CDR3 DNA sequence: TGTGCCAGCAGCTTAGTGTTGGTAACAGGGCAGCATTTT.

This chain links TRBV9 with TRBJ2-1; D unresolved. V was cut by 0 bases and J by 9 bases, with 7 bases left in between. The CDR3 has 12 residues. The germline V gene encodes CDR1 SGDLS and CDR2 YYNGEE. In nucleotides, the CDR3 is TGTGCCAGCAGCGTAGCGGAGACTGAGCAGTTCTTC. The encoded protein is CASSVAETEQFF.

The rearrangement joins TRBV29-1 to TRBJ1-2; a weak D match, TRBD1 (5 bases). Between the trimmed V and J ends, which lost 0 bases and 5 bases, there was a span of 10 bases. CDR1 and CDR2 (germline): SQVTM, ANQGSEA. The CDR3 is made up of 13 amino acids. In DNA form, the CDR3 reads TGCAGCGTTGAAGAGACAGACCCTTATGGCTACACCTTC. This sequence encodes CSVEETDPYGYTF.

The rearrangement uses TRBV2 and TRBJ1-1; possibly TRBD1 for D (5 bases). Deletions cut 6 bases from V and 1 base from J, with 12 bases between. This CDR3 contains 14 residues. Germline V gene lookup returns CDR1 SNHLY and CDR2 FYNNEI. For the CDR3, the DNA is TGTGCCAGCAGGCCCAGGGTGGGGAACACTGAAGCTTTCTTT. Protein: CASRPRVGNTEAFF.

This clone was recorded a few times. The chain couples TRBV7-2 to TRBJ1-1; TRBD1 matches at 7 bases. V gave up 5 bases and J gave up 1 base; unmatched junction bases: 7. CDR1 is SGHTA, CDR2 FQGNSA, per germline. The CDR3 runs 15 residues. The CDR3 nucleotides are TGTGCCAGCAGCCTTGGGACAGTGCAGAACACTGAAGCTTTCTTT. This gives the protein CASSLGTVQNTEAFF.

The V gene is TRBV18, the J gene TRBJ2-7, with 7 bases matching TRBD1. V dropped 8 bases and J dropped 5; count of bases not matched to a gene: 6. The CDR3 consists of 12 residues. Germline V gives CDR1 KGHSH, CDR2 LQKENI. This CDR3 reads CASRGTVHEQYF. For the CDR3, the DNA is TGTGCCAGCCGAGGGACAGTCCACGAGCAGTACTTC.

The V gene is TRBV24-1, the J gene TRBJ2-1; tentative D call: TRBD1 (5 bases). The CDR3 is made up of 17 amino acids. Germline assignment: CDR1 KGHDR and CDR2 SFDVKD. The V end was cut by 3 bases, the J end by 1 base, with 15 bases between. The CDR3 loop reads CATSDPTPTDSYNEQFF. The CDR3 coding sequence is TGTGCCACCAGTGATCCTACCCCGACAGATTCCTACAATGAGCAGTTCTTC.

The table lists this clone with a few counts. The V call is TRBV5-6, the J call TRBJ1-5; D perhaps matches TRBD1 (6 bases). The CDR3 contains 17 residues. Trimming pared 4 bases from V and 5 bases from J, leaving 22 bases between. Germline CDR1 is SGHDT and CDR2 is YYEEEE. CDR3 DNA sequence: TGTGCCAGCAGCCCTACGAGAAGAGGACAGACATATCAGCCCCAGCATTTT. Its protein product is CASSPTRRGQTYQPQHF. Complete variable domain (other parts from reference TRBV5-6 and TRBJ1-5): DAGVTQSPTHLIKTRGQQVTLRCSPKSGHDTVSWYQQALGQGPQFIFQYYEEEERQRGNFPDRFSGHQFPNYSSELNVNALLLGDSALYLCASSPTRRGQTYQPQHFGDGTRLSIL.

This clone was seen a single time. The chain has TRBV7-9 and TRBJ2-2; a weak D match, TRBD2 (5 bases). The CDR3 runs to 17 residues. The germline V gene encodes CDR1 SEHNR and CDR2 FQNEAQ (reference sequence). V gave up 5 bases and J gave up 1 base, with 17 bases separating them. CDR3 bases: TGTGCCAGCAGCCCCCTCGGAGGCAGAGGGAACACCGGGGAGCTGTTTTTT. Protein: CASSPLGGRGNTGELFF.

This chain links TRBV16 with TRBJ1-6; possible D gene TRBD1, 5 bases. CDR3 size: 18 residues. The germline V and J ends were trimmed by 0 bases and 0 bases, with 12 bases remaining between them. CDR1 and CDR2 from the germline V gene are KGHSY and FQNENV. CDR3 DNA sequence: TGTGCCAGCAGCCAATCGGGAAGGGGCAGCTCCTATAATTCACCCCTCCACTTT. This encodes CASSQSGRGSSYNSPLHF.

The rearrangement links TRBV28 to TRBJ1-3; a possible D gene is TRBD1 (5 bases). V was cut by 8 bases and J by 4 bases, with 21 bases left in between. Germline V gives CDR1 MDHEN, CDR2 SYDVKM. There are 16 residues in the CDR3. The CDR3: CASSPAGPGDGNTIYF. CDR3 DNA: TGTGCCAGCTCACCTGCGGGGCCAGGAGACGGAAACACCATATATTTT.

The chain couples TRBV7-8 to TRBJ1-5; possibly TRBD1 for D (6 bases). Trimming took off 5 bases at V and 0 bases at J, with 11 bases between the two ends. The germline gives CDR1 SGHVS, CDR2 FQNEAQ. This CDR3 comprises 15 residues. CDR3 coding DNA: TGTGCCAGCAGCAGGGACACGTATAGCAATCAGCCCCAGCATTTT. This gives the protein CASSRDTYSNQPQHF.

The V call is TRBV3-1 (or the pseudogene TRBV3-2), the J call TRBJ2-5, with TRBD1 as a possible D gene (6 bases). CDR3 length equals 16 residues. Trimming took 4 bases from V and 4 from J, leaving 19 bases between them. The germline V gene encodes CDR1 LGHDT and CDR2 YNNKEL (reference sequence). The CDR3 loop is CASSRAWDMDRETQYF. The CDR3, as DNA: TGTGCCAGCAGCCGGGCGTGGGACATGGATAGAGAGACCCAGTACTTC.

Only a few counts were recorded for this clone. The J gene is TRBJ2-7, the V gene TRBV11-2, with 7 bases identical to TRBD1. CDR1 and CDR2 from the germline V gene are SGHAT and FQNNGV. This CDR3 is built from 13 residues. The ends lost 4 bases at V and 1 base at J; junction bases unmatched: 1. CDR3 protein: CASSWDSSYEQYF. For the CDR3, the DNA is TGTGCCAGCAGCTGGGACAGTTCCTACGAGCAGTACTTC.

The CDR3 region has the DNA TGTGCCAGCAGTGTCAGCGGGGGAATAACGGATACGCAGTATTTT. Protein: CASSVSGGITDTQYF. This chain joins TRBV2 and TRBJ2-3; 8 bases match TRBD2. The CDR3 sequence is 15 residues long. CDR1 is SNHLY, CDR2 FYNNEI, per germline. V dropped 4 bases and J dropped 6; count of bases not matched to a gene: 9.